The entry below gives a single T cell receptor (beta chain) sequence along with its context. The data were taken from a study of technical replicates of blood from several donors. Germline CDR1 MRHNA, CDR2 SNTAGT. V was pared by 0 bases and J by 4 bases, with 10 bases between. This CDR3 comprises 15 residues. Profiling relied on immunoSEQ multiplex PCR, and the TCRdb table lists in-frame clones only, not all of them. The data hold about 83,000 clones, with 90% to 95% observed a single time. The source of this sequence is a human donor in good health. This chain links TRBV6-4 with TRBJ2-1; no clear D gene. The sample comprised T cells isolated from PBMCs. CDR3: CASSDSGTRYNEQFF. Written as DNA, the CDR3 is TGTGCCAGCAGTGACTCGGGTACGCGGTACAATGAGCAGTTCTTC.